This paragraph reports one T cell receptor (beta chain). J gave up 8 bases and V 0 bases, and 11 bases lay outside the gene matches. Germline CDR1 reads LGHNT; CDR2 reads FRNRAP. The CDR3 covers 17 residues. The record originates from a study of shared clonotypes between healthy human individuals. Sequencing used immunoSEQ multiplex PCR; TCRdb keeps in-frame clones, though not all of them. The repertoire has around 1.5 million clones, roughly 98% of them found once; the top ten carry about 0.45%. Material for sequencing was naive CD4+ T cells sorted from blood. Described subset: CD45RA+ positively selected. The chain carries TRBV12-5 and TRBJ2-1; 9 bases line up with TRBD2. The source is a man aged 25-45 years in good health. CDR3 sequence reads: CASGLVGVASGKYEQFF. DNA of the CDR3: TGTGCTAGTGGTTTGGTAGGTGTGGCTAGCGGGAAATATGAGCAGTTCTTC.